These T cell receptor beta chains were read from a single sample in a study of CD8 T cells in ankylosing spondylitis. TCRdb reprocessed the 5' RACE reads with MiXCR, giving one entry per CDR3 protein. The sample has roughly 370,000 distinct CDR3 sequences, 20% to 25% seen once; the top ten hold around 17%. Specimen: blood, either unsorted or a sorted T cell fraction (not recorded which). These receptors were collected from a male donor with ankylosing spondylitis. Both conserved end residues are part of each CDR3. A D gene is named only where the DNA matches it firmly. Clone size appears in some rows only: once, few, many, or a class for an expanded clone.

few,NA,TRBV5-1,TRBJ1-1,CASSFSLGDTEAFF,TGCGCCAGCAGCTTCAGCCTTGGGGACACTGAAGCTTTCTTT
NA,NA,TRBV3-1,TRBJ1-6,CASSQEQGNNSPLHF,TGTGCCAGCAGCCAAGAACAGGGTAATAATTCACCCCTCCACTTT
few,NA,TRBV24-1,TRBJ2-3,CATSDLDRTTEDTQYF,TGTGCCACCAGTGATTTGGACCGAACCACCGAAGATACGCAGTATTTT
NA,NA,TRBV7-7,TRBJ2-3,CASRQRLGVVHTDTQYF,TGTGCTAGCAGGCAGCGACTGGGAGTGGTTCACACAGATACGCAGTATTTT
few,TRBD2,TRBV11-1,TRBJ2-3,CASSLVPRWDGRGTTTDTQYF,TGTGCCAGCAGCTTAGTACCCCGGTGGGACGGGAGGGGGACCACCACAGATACGCAGTATTTT
NA,NA,TRBV7-2,TRBJ2-7,CASSLGRTESSYEQYF,TGTGCCAGCAGCTTAGGGCGGACAGAGAGCTCCTACGAGCAGTACTTC
NA,NA,TRBV3-1,TRBJ2-7,CASSHGPTYEQYF,TGTGCCAGCAGCCATGGTCCCACCTACGAGCAGTACTTC
NA,NA,TRBV2,TRBJ2-1,CASRFQLGKDEQFF,TGTGCCAGCAGATTCCAGCTAGGGAAGGATGAGCAGTTCTTC
NA,NA,TRBV3-1,TRBJ1-3,CASSQGRRRDDTSSGNTIYF,TGTGCCAGCAGCCAAGGTAGACGTCGGGACGACACGAGCTCTGGAAACACCATATATTTT
NA,NA,TRBV3-1,TRBJ2-6,CASSQDISGANVLTF,TGTGCCAGCAGCCAAGATATCTCTGGGGCCAACGTCCTGACTTTC
NA,TRBD1,TRBV6-2/TRBV6-3,TRBJ1-3,CASSYYTPGRRTGSGNTIYF,TGTGCCAGCAGTTACTACACTCCGGGACGGCGGACAGGCTCTGGAAACACCATATATTTT
NA,TRBD2,TRBV6-2/TRBV6-3,TRBJ2-1,CASSARPGLASNEQFF,TGTGCCAGCAGTGCTAGACCGGGACTAGCGAGCAATGAGCAGTTCTTC
NA,NA,TRBV6-2/TRBV6-3,TRBJ2-3,CASSRVPGRRAHTDTQYF,TGTGCCAGCAGCCGAGTGCCGGGACGTAGAGCACACACAGATACGCAGTATTTT
NA,NA,TRBV5-1,TRBJ1-1,CASSPKTVVNTEAFF,TGCGCCAGCAGCCCAAAGACAGTTGTGAACACTGAAGCTTTCTTT
few,TRBD2,TRBV25-1,TRBJ2-1,CASSESRLAGGPDEQFF,TGTGCCAGCAGTGAATCGAGACTAGCGGGAGGGCCGGATGAGCAGTTCTTC
few,NA,TRBV20-1,TRBJ2-1,CSARDGSKTYNEQFF,TGCAGTGCTAGAGATGGGTCTAAAACGTACAATGAGCAGTTCTTC
few,TRBD1,TRBV5-1,TRBJ1-5,CASSITGTGNQPQHF,TGCGCCAGCAGCATAACCGGGACAGGGAATCAGCCCCAGCATTTT
few,TRBD1,TRBV18,TRBJ2-1,CASSQQGSNSYNEQFF,TGTGCCAGCTCGCAACAGGGGAGTAATTCCTACAATGAGCAGTTCTTC
few,TRBD2,TRBV5-1,TRBJ2-5,CASSSSSAGVEETQYF,TGCGCCAGCAGCTCCTCCTCAGCGGGAGTGGAAGAGACCCAGTACTTC
few,TRBD2,TRBV4-3,TRBJ2-1,CASSQDYKSGSSYNEQFF,TGCGCCAGCAGCCAAGATTATAAGAGCGGGAGCTCCTACAATGAGCAGTTCTTC
NA,TRBD2,TRBV20-1,TRBJ2-3,CSARGSGSTDTQYF,TGCAGTGCTAGGGGAAGCGGGAGTACAGATACGCAGTATTTT
few,NA,TRBV5-1,TRBJ2-6,CASSLWATGANVLTF,TGCGCCAGCAGCTTGTGGGCAACTGGGGCCAACGTCCTGACTTTC
few,NA,TRBV6-1,TRBJ2-3,CASSENKNTDTQYF,TGTGCCAGCAGTGAAAACAAAAACACAGATACGCAGTATTTT
few,NA,TRBV20-1,TRBJ1-1,CSASWGFTEAFF,TGCAGTGCTAGCTGGGGGTTCACTGAAGCTTTCTTT
few,TRBD2,TRBV6-1,TRBJ2-5,CASSGAGAKETQYF,TGTGCCAGCAGTGGGGCGGGAGCAAAGGAGACCCAGTACTTC
few,TRBD2,TRBV20-1,TRBJ2-7,CSAGTSGDNEQYF,TGCAGTGCGGGGACTAGCGGAGATAACGAGCAGTACTTC
many,NA,TRBV28,TRBJ1-3,CASSMGNGVVGNTIYF,TGTGCCAGCAGCATGGGGAACGGAGTTGTTGGAAACACCATATATTTT
once,NA,TRBV20-1,TRBJ1-1,CSAPANGEAFF,TGCAGTGCCCCCGCGAATGGTGAAGCTTTCTTT
many,NA,TRBV12-3/TRBV12-4,TRBJ2-1,CASSLASAARLGEQFF,TGTGCCAGCAGTTTAGCCTCAGCCGCCCGCTTAGGAGAGCAGTTCTTC
NA,TRBD2,TRBV12-3/TRBV12-4,TRBJ2-1,CASSRGLAAPRNEQFF,TGTGCCAGCAGTCGGGGACTAGCGGCACCTCGGAATGAGCAGTTCTTC
NA,NA,TRBV2,TRBJ2-3,CASSSTRLGTDTQYF,TGTGCCAGCAGCAGTACTAGGTTGGGCACAGATACGCAGTATTTT
NA,TRBD2,TRBV11-1,TRBJ2-3,CASSLQGLAGPPTDTQYF,TGTGCCAGCAGCTTACAGGGATTAGCGGGACCCCCCACAGATACGCAGTATTTT
many,NA,TRBV12-3/TRBV12-4,TRBJ1-5,CASSLSGDQPQHF,TGTGCCAGCAGTTTGTCAGGGGATCAGCCCCAGCATTTT
few,NA,TRBV29-1,TRBJ2-7,CSVRDRGMIYEQYF,TGCAGCGTGCGGGACAGAGGGATGATCTACGAGCAGTACTTC
NA,TRBD1,TRBV11-2,TRBJ2-4,CASSPRSDRENIQYF,TGTGCCAGCAGCCCCCGCTCGGACAGGGAAAACATTCAGTACTTC
NA,NA,TRBV7-9,TRBJ2-3,CASSRSDSTDTQYF,TGTGCCAGCAGCAGGAGCGACAGCACAGATACGCAGTATTTT
NA,NA,TRBV12-3/TRBV12-4,TRBJ2-7,CASSLYRGRAAYEQYF,TGTGCCAGCAGTCTGTACCGGGGCAGGGCTGCCTACGAGCAGTACTTC
NA,NA,TRBV18,TRBJ1-2,CASSPLTLNYGYTF,TGTGCCAGCTCACCACTGACATTAAACTATGGCTACACCTTC
few,NA,TRBV20-1,TRBJ1-2,CSARDQYGYTF,TGCAGTGCCCGGGACCAATATGGCTACACCTTC
NA,NA,TRBV11-1,TRBJ2-6,CASSSPPAANVLTF,TGTGCCAGCAGCTCCCCTCCCGCGGCCAACGTCCTGACTTTC
NA,TRBD2,TRBV24-1,TRBJ2-3,CATSDSGLADHKDTQYF,TGTGCCACCAGTGATTCGGGTCTAGCGGACCACAAGGATACGCAGTATTTT
NA,TRBD1,TRBV2,TRBJ1-4,CASRTGQGAEKLFF,TGTGCCAGCAGGACTGGACAGGGGGCGGAAAAACTGTTTTTT
few,TRBD2,TRBV29-1,TRBJ2-1,CSVLADSYNEQFF,TGCAGCGTTCTAGCGGACTCCTACAATGAGCAGTTCTTC
NA,NA,TRBV2,TRBJ2-5,CASSARLPPGETQYF,TGTGCCAGCAGTGCCCGACTTCCCCCTGGAGAGACCCAGTACTTC
NA,NA,TRBV12-3/TRBV12-4,TRBJ2-2,CASSRGTLTGELFF,TGTGCCAGCAGCAGGGGGACTCTCACCGGGGAGCTGTTTTTT
NA,NA,TRBV5-1,TRBJ1-1,CASRFGRFGDTKNTEAFF,TGCGCCAGCAGATTTGGACGGTTTGGGGACACAAAGAACACTGAAGCTTTCTTT
few,TRBD1,TRBV12-3/TRBV12-4,TRBJ1-2,CASSPDREEYGYTF,TGTGCCAGCAGTCCCGACAGGGAGGAATATGGCTACACCTTC
NA,TRBD2,TRBV7-2,TRBJ2-1,CATTLARENNEQFF,TGTGCCACGACCCTCGCGCGGGAGAACAATGAGCAGTTCTTC
NA,TRBD2,TRBV7-9,TRBJ2-1,CASSFASGYYNEQFF,TGTGCCAGCAGCTTTGCTAGCGGCTACTACAATGAGCAGTTCTTC
many,NA,TRBV7-2,TRBJ2-7,CASSLESRLYEQYF,TGTGCCAGCAGCTTAGAGTCGCGGCTCTACGAGCAGTACTTC
few,TRBD1,TRBV29-1,TRBJ1-4,CSVEGPGGERMFF,TGCAGCGTTGAGGGGCCAGGGGGGGAACGAATGTTTTTT
NA,TRBD2,TRBV20-1,TRBJ2-7,CSAAPGTSGRVYEQYF,TGCAGTGCCGCGCCCGGGACTAGCGGGAGGGTCTACGAGCAGTACTTC
few,NA,TRBV29-1,TRBJ1-1,CSVELRNTEAFF,TGCAGCGTTGAACTCAGGAACACTGAAGCTTTCTTT
NA,NA,TRBV6-1,TRBJ2-3,CASSSYAGDSLATQYF,TGTGCCAGCAGCTCCTACGCCGGAGACAGCCTAGCTACGCAGTATTTT